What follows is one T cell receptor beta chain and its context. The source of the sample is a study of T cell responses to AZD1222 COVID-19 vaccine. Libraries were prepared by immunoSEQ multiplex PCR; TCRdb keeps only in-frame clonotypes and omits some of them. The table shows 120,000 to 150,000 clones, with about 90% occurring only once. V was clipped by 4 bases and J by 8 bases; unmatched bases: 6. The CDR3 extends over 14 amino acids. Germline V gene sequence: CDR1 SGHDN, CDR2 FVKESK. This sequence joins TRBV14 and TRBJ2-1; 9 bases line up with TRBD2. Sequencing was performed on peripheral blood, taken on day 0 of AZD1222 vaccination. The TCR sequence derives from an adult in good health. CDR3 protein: CASSRDWTSDEQFF. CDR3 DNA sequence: TGTGCCAGCAGCCGGGACTGGACTAGCGATGAGCAGTTCTTC.